Below, 14 T cell receptor beta chains from the same sample are listed, as sequenced in a study of CD8 T cells in Susac syndrome. With random hexamers, reverse transcription was performed on roughly 0.5 to 1 ug of RNA. TCRdb ran MiXCR on the immunoSEQ multiplex PCR reads and lists one entry per CDR3 protein. The sample consists of 200,000 or so distinct CDR3 sequences, approximately 95% of them appearing once. The specimen was CD8+ T cells from PBMCs. All receptors come from a human donor with Susac syndrome.

A single count supports this clonotype. V usage is TRBV6-2 or TRBV6-3 and J usage is TRBJ2-5, with D possibly being TRBD2 (6 bases). Trimming removed 8 bases at V and 5 bases at J, with 18 bases between. Germline CDR1 is MNHEY and CDR2 is SVGEGT. The CDR3 has 14 residues. Here the CDR3 DNA reads TGTGCCAGCGGCCCAAACGCGGGGTGGGAGACCCAGTACTTC. The encoded protein is CASGPNAGWETQYF.

The chain recombines TRBV24-1 with TRBJ1-2, with 8 bases fitting TRBD1. Germline V gene data show CDR1 as KGHDR and CDR2 as SFDVKD. CDR3 size: 15 residues. The trim removed 7 bases at V and 4 bases at J, leaving 10 bases unmatched. The CDR3 sequence is CATRPDRDRCYGYTF. In nucleotides, the CDR3 is TGTGCCACCAGGCCGGACAGGGATCGATGCTATGGCTACACCTTC.

The CDR3 sequence: CAISGVQGQETQYF. The CDR3 coding sequence is TGTGCCATCAGTGGCGTACAAGGACAAGAGACCCAGTACTTC. This chain joins TRBV10-3 and TRBJ2-5; D is unclear. Germline V lookup: CDR1 ENHRY, CDR2 SYGVKD. V lost 4 bases and J lost 2, with 11 bases in between. The CDR3 is 14 amino acids.

This chain joins TRBV6-6 and TRBJ1-1, with a tentative D call TRBD1 (5 bases). Trimming pared 5 bases from V and 7 bases from J, leaving 23 bases between. CDR3 length equals 16 residues. Germline CDR1 is MNHNY and CDR2 is SVGAGI (reference sequence). The CDR3 protein is CASSPPGASGESEAFF. The CDR3 DNA is TGTGCCAGCAGTCCCCCCGGGGCCTCGGGTGAGAGTGAAGCTTTCTTT.

V and J are TRBV9 and TRBJ2-7; the D is unclear. Germline loops: CDR1 SGDLS, CDR2 YYNGEE. The CDR3 is 15 residues long. V dropped 3 bases and J dropped 1 base, with 14 bases sitting between them. The CDR3 coding sequence is TGTGCCAGCAGCGCCCTGGACGGCCCTTCCTACGAGCAGTACTTC. This codes for CASSALDGPSYEQYF.

The chain uses TRBV5-4 and TRBJ1-1, with no clear D. The CDR3 spans 13 residues. Trimming removed 2 bases at V and 1 base at J, with 6 bases between. Germline CDR1 reads SGHNT; CDR2 reads YYREEE (reference sequence). CDR3 DNA sequence: TGTGCCAGCAGCTTTATTGGGAACACTGAAGCTTTCTTT. Amino acid sequence: CASSFIGNTEAFF.

For the CDR3, the DNA is TGTGCCAGCAGCGTCCACTATGAGCAGTTCTTC. Translating gives CASSVHYEQFF. V and J are TRBV14 and TRBJ2-1, with unresolved D. The germline CDR1 and CDR2 sequences are SGHDN and FVKESK. V was clipped by 5 bases and J by 8 bases, with 7 bases between them. This CDR3 is 11 amino acids long.

The rearrangement uses TRBV6-5 and TRBJ2-1; possibly TRBD1 or TRBD2 for D (5 bases each). Trimming stripped 5 bases from V and 6 bases from J, with 8 bases between. The length of the CDR3 is 12 residues. The germline V gene has CDR1 MNHEY and CDR2 SVGAGI. The CDR3 spells CASSRDVNEQFF. In DNA form, the CDR3 reads TGTGCCAGCAGTCGGGACGTCAATGAGCAGTTCTTC.

This sequence joins TRBV12-3 or TRBV12-4 and TRBJ2-5; the match to TRBD2 covers 8 bases. Losses at the gene ends were 8 bases for V and 4 bases for J; bases not matched to a gene: 12. This CDR3 is built from 15 residues. For the CDR3, the DNA is TGTGCCAGCTCTCAAGCAAGCGGGGGCCGAGAGACCCAGTACTTC. The encoded protein is CASSQASGGRETQYF.

Concerning this clonotype itself: An end of the junction does not agree with germline; a read error may underlie this. V gene TRBV12-3 or TRBV12-4 combines with J gene TRBJ1-2; 8 bases are shared with TRBD1. The CDR3 totals 14 residues. CDR3 loop: CASSLDRGKRGYTF. The CDR3 nucleotides read TGTGCCAGCAGCTTAGACAGGGGAAAGCGTGGCTACACCTTC.

This chain links TRBV27 with TRBJ2-1; 10 bases align to TRBD2. The CDR3 sequence is 15 residues long. Looked up from germline, CDR1 is MNHEY and CDR2 is SMNVEV (reference sequence). Trimming removed 8 bases from V and 9 bases from J; junction bases left unmatched: 13. The CDR3 region is CASGYASGSLTEQFF. CDR3 DNA: TGTGCCAGCGGATATGCTAGCGGGAGTCTTACTGAGCAGTTCTTC.

The rearrangement uses TRBV6-5 and TRBJ1-6; D may be TRBD1 (6 bases). The CDR3 sequence is 16 residues long. The germline V gene encodes CDR1 MNHEY and CDR2 SVGAGI. With 2 bases removed from V and 10 bases from J, the gap between germline ends came to 18 bases. CDR3 region: CASSYHHREFGSPLHF. CDR3 DNA sequence: TGTGCCAGCAGTTACCATCACAGGGAGTTCGGCTCACCCCTCCACTTT.

V and J are TRBV4-2 and TRBJ2-7, with TRBD1 identical over 8 bases. This CDR3 has 18 amino acids. V trimming: 3 bases; J trimming: 2 bases; junction bases outside the gene matches: 15. Germline V gene sequence: CDR1 LGHNA, CDR2 YNFKEQ. Here the CDR3 reads CASSQIFDHRGRTYEQYF. The CDR3 bases are TGTGCCAGCAGCCAGATTTTTGACCACAGGGGGAGAACCTACGAGCAGTACTTC.

The chain combines TRBV20-1 with TRBJ2-1, with D uncertain. Looked up from germline, CDR1 is DFQATT and CDR2 is SNEGSKA (reference sequence). Trimming removed 4 bases at V and 0 bases at J, with 4 bases between. This CDR3 has 12 residues. The CDR3 nucleotides read TGCAGTGCTACCGGCTCCTACAATGAGCAGTTCTTC. Translation gives CSATGSYNEQFF.